The 13 T cell receptor beta chains below all came from one sample that was sequenced in a study of blood T cell repertoires in COVID-19. TCRdb's copy holds only in-frame clones and misses some; the assay was immunoSEQ multiplex PCR. The sample yields roughly 340,000 clones, over 80% seen once. The sample comprised peripheral blood. The receptors come from a woman in her 50s with COVID-19, enrolled during active disease.

The CDR3 sequence: CASSLPGSRNQPQHF. The CDR3 DNA follows: TGTGCCAGCAGCTTACCAGGGTCGCGGAATCAGCCCCAGCATTTT. The chain recombines TRBV7-2 with TRBJ1-5, with D possibly TRBD1 on 5 matching bases. Deletions cut 2 bases from V and 4 bases from J, with 12 bases between. This CDR3 has 15 residues. CDR1 and CDR2 (germline): SGHTA, FQGNSA. Full variable domain (rest looked up from reference TRBV7-2 and TRBJ1-5): GAGVSQSPSNKVTEKGKDVELRCDPISGHTALYWYRQSLGQGLEFLIYFQGNSAPDKSGLPSDRFSAERTGGSVSTLTIQRTQQEDSAVYLCASSLPGSRNQPQHFGDGTRLSIL.

This clone appeared once. This chain connects TRBV19 to TRBJ2-7; unclear D gene. This CDR3 has 11 residues. CDR1 and CDR2 from the germline V gene are LNHDA and SQIVND (reference sequence). V lost 6 bases and J lost 0, with 3 bases in between. In nucleotides, the CDR3 is TGTGCCAGTAGCCTCTCCTACGAGCAGTACTTC. Protein sequence: CASSLSYEQYF.

This chain joins TRBV19 and TRBJ1-2; D possibly corresponds to TRBD1 (5 bases). The length of the CDR3 is 13 residues. CDR1 is LNHDA, CDR2 SQIVND, per germline (reference sequence). V shed 7 bases and J shed 6 bases, with 15 bases lying between them. The CDR3 loop reads CASIERQGNGYTF. CDR3 DNA: TGTGCCAGTATAGAAAGGCAGGGCAATGGCTACACCTTC.

The V and J genes are TRBV5-1 and TRBJ2-3; TRBD2 is a possible D gene (6 bases). CDR1 is SGHRS, CDR2 YFSETQ, per germline. Trimming took off 9 bases at V and 2 bases at J, with 16 bases between the two ends. The CDR3 runs to 14 residues. CDR3 in amino acids: CATRPGLNTDTQYF. Written as DNA, the CDR3 is TGCGCCACCCGGCCGGGACTGAACACAGATACGCAGTATTTT.

This chain links TRBV19 with TRBJ2-2; 8 bases map to TRBD2. CDR1 and CDR2 from the germline V gene are LNHDA and SQIVND (reference sequence). J lost 5 bases, V lost 4 bases, and 12 bases had no gene match. The CDR3 loop spans 17 amino acids. The CDR3 loop reads CASSTLPGLGFTGELFF. DNA for the CDR3: TGTGCCAGTAGTACCCTGCCGGGACTAGGTTTTACCGGGGAGCTGTTTTTT.

The rearrangement links TRBV18 to TRBJ2-1; 7 bases agree with TRBD1. Germline loops: CDR1 KGHSH, CDR2 LQKENI. V trimming: 3 bases; J trimming: 5 bases; junction bases outside the gene matches: 7. The length of the CDR3 is 15 residues. The DNA for the CDR3 is TGTGCCAGCTCACCTGGGACAGTAACCAACAATGAGCAGTTCTTC. Its translation is CASSPGTVTNNEQFF.

The genes are TRBV5-1 and TRBJ1-1; unclear D gene. Trimming took off 0 bases at V and 4 bases at J, with 10 bases between the two ends. The CDR3 is 14 residues long. Germline CDR1 SGHRS, CDR2 YFSETQ. CDR3 loop: CASSLVPGSTEAFF. In nucleotides, the CDR3 is TGCGCCAGCAGCTTGGTACCGGGGAGCACTGAAGCTTTCTTT.

The rearrangement uses TRBV6-6 and TRBJ1-1; maybe TRBD1 (5 bases). CDR1 is MNHNY, CDR2 SVGAGI, per germline (reference sequence). The length of the CDR3 is 13 residues. Trimming took 2 bases from V and 3 from J, leaving 7 bases between them. The CDR3 DNA reads as TGTGCCAGCAGTTACGCCAGGGACACTGAAGCTTTCTTT. As protein: CASSYARDTEAFF.

This chain joins TRBV7-2 and TRBJ1-2, with a possible D match to TRBD1 (6 bases). CDR1 and CDR2 (germline): SGHTA, FQGNSA. With 2 bases removed from V and 0 bases from J, the gap between germline ends came to 7 bases. The CDR3 is 14 residues long. The CDR3 reads CASSLRTANYGYTF. The CDR3 DNA is TGTGCCAGCAGCTTACGGACAGCTAACTATGGCTACACCTTC.

This chain joins TRBV4-2 and TRBJ2-3, with D maybe TRBD2 (6 bases). The CDR3 extends over 14 amino acids. The V and J ends lost 2 bases and 5 bases respectively, with 11 bases between them. Germline CDR1 and CDR2: LGHNA and YNFKEQ. As DNA, the CDR3 is TGTGCCAGCAGCCAAAAGGAGGGCCGAGATACGCAGTATTTT. Its protein product is CASSQKEGRDTQYF.

The chain is built from TRBV19 and TRBJ2-7, with D tentatively TRBD2 (5 bases). Trimming cost V 6 bases and J 7 bases, with 16 bases left between them. Looked up from germline, CDR1 is LNHDA and CDR2 is SQIVND (reference sequence). The CDR3 contains 13 residues. The CDR3 nucleotides are TGTGCCAGTAGCCTACCGATATCGGGGGAGCAGTACTTC. Translation: CASSLPISGEQYF. The full variable domain, its missing parts supplied by reference TRBV19 and TRBJ2-7, is DGGITQSPKYLFRKEGQNVTLSCEQNLNHDAMYWYRQDPGQGLRLIYYSQIVNDFQKGDIAEGYSVSREKKESFPLTVTSAQKNPTAFYLCASSLPISGEQYFGPGTRLTVT.

The V call is TRBV5-1, the J call TRBJ1-2, with D tentatively TRBD1 (5 bases). Trimming left V 4 bases short and J 0 bases short, with 13 bases between. Looked up from germline, CDR1 is SGHRS and CDR2 is YFSETQ. The CDR3 extends over 15 amino acids. The CDR3 spells CASSLPAGTNYGYTF. The CDR3, as DNA: TGCGCCAGCAGCCTCCCGGCAGGGACTAACTATGGCTACACCTTC. The full variable domain, completed using reference TRBV5-1 and TRBJ1-2, is KAGVTQTPRYLIKTRGQQVTLSCSPISGHRSVSWYQQTPGQGLQFLFEYFSETQRNKGNFPGRFSGRQFSNSRSEMNVSTLELGDSALYLCASSLPAGTNYGYTFGSGTRLTVV.

The chain employs TRBV6-5 and TRBJ2-7; 8 positions match TRBD1. J was trimmed by 5 bases and V by 6 bases; bases with no gene match: 6. Germline V gene data show CDR1 as MNHEY and CDR2 as SVGAGI. The CDR3 loop spans 13 amino acids. The CDR3 loop reads CASSQGAANEQYF. In DNA form, the CDR3 reads TGTGCCAGCAGCCAGGGGGCGGCTAACGAGCAGTACTTC.